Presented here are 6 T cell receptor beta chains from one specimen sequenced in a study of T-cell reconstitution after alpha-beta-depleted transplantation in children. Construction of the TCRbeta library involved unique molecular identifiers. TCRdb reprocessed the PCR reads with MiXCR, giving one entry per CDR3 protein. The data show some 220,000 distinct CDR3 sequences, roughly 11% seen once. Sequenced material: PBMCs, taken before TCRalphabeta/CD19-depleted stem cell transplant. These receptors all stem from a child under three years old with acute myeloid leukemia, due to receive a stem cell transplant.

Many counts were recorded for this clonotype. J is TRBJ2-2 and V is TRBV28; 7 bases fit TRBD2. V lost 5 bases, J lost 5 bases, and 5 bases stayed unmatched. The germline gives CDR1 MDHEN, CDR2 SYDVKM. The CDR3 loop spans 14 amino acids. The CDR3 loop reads CASSSGIITGELFF. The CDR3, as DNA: TGTGCCAGCAGTAGCGGGATAATAACCGGGGAGCTGTTTTTT. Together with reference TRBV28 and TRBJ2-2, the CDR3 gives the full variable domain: DVKVTQSSRYLVKRTGEKVFLECVQDMDHENMFWYRQDPGLGLRLIYFSYDVKMKEKGDIPEGYSVSREKKERFSLILESASTNQTSMYLCASSSGIITGELFFGEGSRLTVL.

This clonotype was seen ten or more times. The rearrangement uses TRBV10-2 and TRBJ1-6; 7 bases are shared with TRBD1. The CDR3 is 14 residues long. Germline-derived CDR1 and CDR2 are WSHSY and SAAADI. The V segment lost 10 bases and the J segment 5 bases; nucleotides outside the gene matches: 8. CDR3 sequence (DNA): TGCGCCACCCGTGGACAGGACCATAATTCACCCCTCCACTTT. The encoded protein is CATRGQDHNSPLHF.

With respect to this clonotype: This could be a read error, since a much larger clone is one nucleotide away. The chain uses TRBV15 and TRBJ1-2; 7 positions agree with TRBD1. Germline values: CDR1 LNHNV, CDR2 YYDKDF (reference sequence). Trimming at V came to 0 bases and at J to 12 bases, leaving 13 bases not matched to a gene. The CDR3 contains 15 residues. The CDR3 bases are TGTGCCACCAGCAGAGATAAGTCGACAGGGCACGGCGACACCTTC. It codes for CATSRDKSTGHGDTF.

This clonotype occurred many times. CDR3: CASSDTSGELFF. As DNA, the CDR3 is TGTGCCAGCAGCGACACCTCCGGGGAGCTGTTTTTT. The chain carries TRBV7-2 and TRBJ2-2; D gene uncertain. This CDR3 has 12 amino acids. V shed 5 bases and J shed 6 bases, with 7 bases lying between them. Germline V gene sequence: CDR1 SGHTA, CDR2 FQGNSA. Variable domain in full (rest from reference TRBV7-2 and TRBJ2-2): GAGVSQSPSNKVTEKGKDVELRCDPISGHTALYWYRQSLGQGLEFLIYFQGNSAPDKSGLPSDRFSAERTGGSVSTLTIQRTQQEDSAVYLCASSDTSGELFFGEGSRLTVL.

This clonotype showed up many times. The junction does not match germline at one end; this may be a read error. The CDR3 loop reads CASNQEPRGETQYF. CDR3 nucleotide sequence: TGTGCCAGCAACCAAGAACCCAGGGGAGAGACCCAGTACTTC. The V call is TRBV3-1, the J call TRBJ2-5; a possible D gene is TRBD1 (6 bases). This CDR3 region has 14 residues. From germline, CDR1 is LGHDT and CDR2 YNNKEL (reference sequence).

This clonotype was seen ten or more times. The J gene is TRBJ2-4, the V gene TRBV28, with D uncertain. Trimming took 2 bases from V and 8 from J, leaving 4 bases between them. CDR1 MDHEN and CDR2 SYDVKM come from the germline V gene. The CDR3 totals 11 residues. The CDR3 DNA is TGTGCCAGCAGTTTAATGGACATTCAGTACTTC. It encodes CASSLMDIQYF.